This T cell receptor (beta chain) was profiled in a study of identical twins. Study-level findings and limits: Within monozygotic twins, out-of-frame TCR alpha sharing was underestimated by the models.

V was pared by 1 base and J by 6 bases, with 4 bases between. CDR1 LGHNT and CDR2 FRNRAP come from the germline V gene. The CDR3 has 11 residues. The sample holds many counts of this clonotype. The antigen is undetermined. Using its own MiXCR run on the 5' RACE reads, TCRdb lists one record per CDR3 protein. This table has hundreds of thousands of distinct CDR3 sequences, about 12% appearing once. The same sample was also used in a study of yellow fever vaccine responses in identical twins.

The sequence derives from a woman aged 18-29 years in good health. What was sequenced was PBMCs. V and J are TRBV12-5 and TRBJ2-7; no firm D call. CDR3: CASGLGGEQYF. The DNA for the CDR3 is TGTGCTAGTGGTTTGGGCGGCGAGCAGTACTTC.